This paragraph covers one T cell receptor beta chain sequence. This CDR3 is built from 17 residues. These data come from a study of blood T cell repertoires in COVID-19. Only in-frame clones appear in the TCRdb table, and some are missing; sequencing was by immunoSEQ multiplex PCR. Of roughly 100,000 clones listed, 84% are singletons. The gene calls are TRBV21-1 and TRBJ2-3; the listed D gene, TRBD2, was not tested against the DNA. TRBV21-1 is a recognized pseudogene. The clonotype comes from a woman in her sixties with acute or convalescent COVID-19. Material: peripheral blood. The CDR3: CASSGGGERELTDTQYF. The CDR3 DNA reads TGTGCCAGCAGCGGGGGGGGAGAGCGGGAGTTGACAGATACGCAGTATTTT.